This T cell receptor beta chain is drawn from a study of blood T cells in healthy people across ages (dated by TCRdb to about 2015). Broadly, across the study: In model experiments, roughly one uniquely barcoded TCR beta cDNA molecule per two T cells was captured by template switching. For two donors (one aged 18 to 30 and one aged 80 or older), the study analyzed two additional independent replicas of 1 million unique cDNA reads from the same blood draw. To avoid experimental bias, donors of different ages were distributed randomly across sequencing lanes. The study measured age-related changes in TCR beta repertoire diversity using deep sequencing normalized with unique cDNA molecular identifiers. The donors were divided into four age groups: young (average approximately 17 years), middle-aged (about 40), aged (approximately 62) and long-lived (about 84).

Details on this clonotype: This clone's antigen is unknown. Base-call qualities are not available, and no considerably larger clone is one nucleotide away.

To prepare the library, 5' RACE was applied. The sample was run on an Illumina HiSeq 2500. A second roughly 7 to 11 cycle PCR used a sample-barcoded 5' primer and a J-beta primer mix. Each TCR beta cDNA molecule received a unique molecular identifier from a template-switch 5' adaptor carrying 12 random nucleotides. At least 2.5 million CDR3-containing paired-end reads were obtained from each sample. The Mint cDNA synthesis kit, primed by a TRBC-specific oligonucleotide, was used to synthesize first-strand cDNA from all RNA. Following uracil-DNA glycosylase treatment, a first 18-cycle PCR with universal primers M1SS and BC2_uni_R was performed on all cDNA. Concerning the study's data processing: For normalization, 1 million high-quality reads, each with a distinct molecular identifier, were randomly selected from each sample. Reads with shared molecular identifiers were discarded instead of being binned into consensus sequences. MiTCR, with a Q25 quality threshold and the strictest error-elimination algorithm, was used for CDR3 identification, clonotype clustering and error correction. A nonparametric unseen species model with Euler transformation was used to estimate a lower bound on total TCR beta diversity. TCRdb trimmed the raw reads at Q25, called clones with MiXCR and kept productive beta chains. Identical CDR3 proteins give one entry, which carries the most common genes and DNA. The V and J calls and clone size are TCRdb's, not the authors'. Counted in this sample were 650,000 to 950,000 distinct CDR3 sequences; around 43% of them appeared once. The ten largest clonotypes hold about a fifth of the sample.

Broader findings and caveats from the paper: There was a strong correlation between observed TCR beta diversity and the percentage of naive T cells measured by flow cytometry. Observed TCR beta diversity per million T cells fell roughly linearly with age, and a significant reduction was already apparent by age roughly 41. Compared with the aged group, the long-lived group had more naive CD4+ T cells, fewer expanded clones and increased TCR diversity, a pattern suggesting age selection. Because the CMV infection status of the donors was unknown, age-related changes in expanded clonotypes may potentially have been confounded. Because profiling used bulk unsorted PBMCs, naive and antigen-experienced compartments could not be compared conclusively. Total diversity estimates from one million sequenced T cells were considered lower bounds and underestimates.

Unmatched junction bases come to 1, with V trimmed by 3 bases and J by 3 bases. Sequences ENHRY (CDR1) and SYGVKD (CDR2) are obtained from the germline V gene. Counted from cysteine to phenylalanine, this CDR3 has 13 amino acids. Solely the CDR3 DNA is kept, with 39 bases framed from the first base. Donors were 40 or so systemically healthy Caucasian individuals from Russia aged roughly 6 to 90 years. Each donor gave around 9 milliliters of peripheral blood, collected into EDTA-treated Vacutainer tubes. Ficoll-Paque density-gradient centrifugation was used to isolate PBMCs, with at least 7 million per sample. Total RNA was extracted from PBMCs with Trizol reagent, with at least 6 micrograms obtained per sample. Naive CD45RAhigh/CD27high T cell percentages were measured by flow cytometry on a PBMC aliquot from every donor.

This clonotype was sampled from a man aged 60 to 75 in good health. The V gene is TRBV10-3 and the J gene is TRBJ2-7; 8 nucleotides in the junction match TRBD1. The sample consisted of blood. The CDR3 amino acid sequence is: CAISDGQGYEQYF. The DNA sequence is TGTGCCATCAGTGATGGACAGGGCTACGAGCAGTACTTC.